This T cell receptor (beta chain) was profiled in a study of cytomegalovirus exposure and HLA in healthy donors (dated by TCRdb to between 2016 and 2019). Describing the broader study: According to an earlier analysis of 550 to 750 of the donors, roughly 180 million T cells yielded some 120 million unique TCR beta sequences and 276 Gb of sequence data. About 300 gigabases of sequencing data and approximately 91 million unique TCR sequences made up an early release that covered approximately 620 HLA-typed donors. Among the roughly 370 genotyped donors, more than 70% belonged to the genetic ancestry cluster associated with self-reported Caucasian donors. The study aimed to test whether signatures of past pathogen exposure could be identified by cataloging public T cell receptors. The study used immunosequencing to profile the T cell repertoires of more than 650 subjects and linked those repertoires to cytomegalovirus serostatus. A separate validation cohort of over 95 different subjects was used in addition to the roughly 700-subject first cohort. To predict cytomegalovirus infection status, the study combined high-throughput TCR immunosequencing, statistical association of individual TCRs with disease status, and machine learning. A later analysis re-analyzed previously published TCR beta repertoires from 650 to 800 donors and added high-resolution HLA genotyping to study TCR occurrence patterns. In the later analysis, no new phenotypic data were used to find candidate immune exposures; instead, reliance was placed on TCR beta sequences and their occurrence across donors. An earlier analysis of around 580 of the donors used high-throughput TCR beta sequencing to judge whether each TCR beta V gene segment behaved as functional or pseudogenic. Alongside the repertoire data, information on donor age, sex, ethnicity and CMV serostatus was compiled. In a later genetic analysis, genome-wide SNP genotypes for about 60% of the 666 donors were used, and that subset was treated as a discovery cohort. All discovery cohort repertoires had been generated using a single sequencing platform. HLA typing included class I and class II loci at four-digit resolution. The number of typed donors differed by locus: roughly 629-630 for A, B, C, DRB1 and DQB1; 500 to 550 for DQA1; 606 for DPA1; and around 450 for DPB1. Roughly 5 DR-DQ haplotypes were handled as single units for association and clustering because linkage in the cohort was strong. Across about 370 genotyped donors of the cohort, an average of approximately 220,000 unique TCR beta nucleotide sequences per donor were sequenced, and roughly a sixth of those sequences were non-productive. Points the paper makes about the study in general: In a later analysis, several top co-occurrence clusters were reported to appear linked to parvovirus B19, influenza, CMV and Epstein-Barr virus. At a false discovery rate of 0.05, a later analysis linked 15,000 to 20,000 TCR beta sequences to specific HLA alleles. A few of the identified cytomegalovirus-associated TCR beta chains were confirmed in vitro to be specific for cytomegalovirus antigens. The cohort was sequenced for TCR beta chains only, and without alpha or paired-chain data the features that could be detected were limited. Broadly in line with IMGT annotations, most TCR beta V segments showed up in productive rearrangements about 87% or about 30% of the time in an earlier analysis of around 550 of the donors. Presence/absence analyses assumed roughly uniform sequencing depth across donors, an assumption that may not hold. Because HLA typing was unavailable for some donors at each locus, only the typed subset was used in association tests. Compared with the roughly 670-donor mean, donors in an Asian-associated ancestry cluster had fewer N-insertions in productive TCRs, according to a later genetic analysis. According to the authors, the approach could potentially be generalized to other disease states and immunological phenotypes. A further reported finding was that TCR beta sequences accurately predicted the HLA-A and HLA-B alleles for most subjects in the first cohort. V-gene and J-gene trimming of TCR beta chains was associated with a missense DCLRE1C variant in a later genetic analysis, and the association was replicated in an independent cohort. In a later analysis, TCR association rates were found to vary across HLA loci, with the most associated TCRs seen for DRB1 alleles and the fewest for HLA-C alleles. A group of highly shared sequence variants was considered likely to be a technical artifact of the sequencing pipeline. Linkage disequilibrium might explain the correlated functional status among segregating V segments, but an unknown experimental factor could not be ruled out. In a later analysis, HLA-associated TCR beta chains were found to be more clonally expanded and to have lower generation probabilities than equally common non-associated chains. The classifier was reported to diagnose cytomegalovirus status with high specificity and sensitivity in both the original and validation cohorts. When HLA alleles, especially DR and DQ, strongly co-occurred, attributing TCR associations to individual alleles was difficult. A later analysis found that most CMV-associated TCR beta chains appeared HLA-restricted, with HLA associations seemingly driven largely by CMV exposure. The 87-base-pair reads could not distinguish some IMGT-functional V segments, including TRBV6-2 and TRBV6-3, so those segments were excluded. While some public TCRs were present in many individuals, most TCR sequences turned up only very rarely across donors. The only immune exposure information available for the cohort was CMV serostatus. The study listed 164 TCR beta chains as associated with cytomegalovirus. About 17 rarely observed V segments, including chromosome 9 orphons, were excluded from the earlier analysis of 550 to 700 of the donors because counts were too low.

Cut back by 0 bases and 2 bases, the V and J ends lie 11 bases apart. Via the germline V gene (reference sequence), CDR1 is LNHNV and CDR2 YYDKDF. The CDR3 spans 15 residues, from the cysteine through the phenylalanine. Only the CDR3 part of the read is kept: 45 bases, read in frame from the first base. A note on this clone: The clone's antigen remains unknown. Base-call qualities are not available, and no considerably larger clone is one nucleotide away.

The library was generated by the immunoSEQ multiplex PCR assay. A mixture of 60 forward primers for TCR Vbeta segments and 13 reverse primers for TCR Jbeta segments was used in the multiplex PCR. A multiplex PCR assay on genomic DNA amplified the CDR3 region of rearranged TCR beta genes. Amplified TCR beta libraries were sequenced as 87-base-pair reads on the Illumina HiSeq System. Per the source publication's procedure: Across the 670 or so repertoires, a later analysis counted 75 million to 90 million unique TCR beta chains, roughly 11 million of which were shared by at least two donors. Raw reads were error-corrected and collapsed into unique sequences with a nearest-neighbor algorithm that merged closely related sequences to remove PCR and sequencing errors. CDR3 sequences were aligned to IMGT reference sequences to assign V, D and J gene segments. For a sequence to be retained, a match of at least six nucleotides to both a V gene segment and a J gene segment was required. Rearrangements were called productive when the CDR3 lacked stop codons and stayed in frame with V and J; all others were non-productive. CDR3 was defined by IMGT convention, running from the second conserved V-encoded cysteine to the conserved J-encoded phenylalanine. In an earlier analysis of more than 550 of the donors, sequences lacking an unambiguous match to a single V gene segment were excluded. In an earlier analysis of 587 of the donors, V segments were called functional above 56.7% productive rearrangements and were called segregating when the between-donor standard deviation exceeded 5%. A statistical classification framework was built to diagnose cytomegalovirus status from the catalog of TCR beta chain sequences. V and J gene assignment, in a later analysis, came from comparing TCR nucleotide sequences with IMGT/GENE-DB human TR gene sequences. A later analysis assigned CDR3 sequences and most-parsimonious VDJ recombination scenarios with the TCRdist pipeline. In a later analysis, every TCR beta chain was defined by the combination of its CDR3 amino acid sequence and its V-gene family, and reads without a unique V-gene family were dropped. To address suspected cross-contamination and a sequencing artifact, a later analysis removed 592 highly shared, low-generation-probability nucleotide sequences. In a later analysis, a clonal expansion index was calculated for each public chain from normalized within-repertoire ranks of inferred template counts. In a later analysis, generation probabilities were computed with a VDJ recombination model fitted to out-of-frame rearrangements, and the resulting probabilities were checked against IGoR. In a later analysis, TCR-TCR, TCR-HLA and TCR-CMV co-occurrence was scored with hypergeometric tests, and a repertoire-size bias correction was applied to TCR pairs. False discovery rates were estimated in a later analysis by permuting HLA or CMV assignments 20 times. A later analysis grouped co-occurring TCRs with DBSCAN, adding TCRdist sequence similarity when clustering within HLA-allele-positive subsets. Co-occurrence clustering excluded repertoires with fewer than 30,000 or more than 120,000 public chains, plus five with anomalous nucleotide sharing. The source is immuneACCESS, and TCRdb retained only in-frame sequences with V and J called. Part of the clones is not carried over; for the studies checked, unresolved V genes explain less than half of this, and the remainder is unexplained. That table furnishes V, J and clone size, whereas the DNA furnished D and trimming. This sample is represented by 160,000 or so clones; roughly three quarters of them were singletons. Clones ranked in the top ten supply roughly 10% of the sample.

The cohort consisted of 666 healthy bone marrow donors. All cohort members were sampled while nominally healthy, although unrecorded immune exposures were likely present. The donor tested CMV seropositive, placing the donor among the roughly 270 seropositive members of the cohort. Each donor provided a peripheral blood sample, and peripheral blood mononuclear cells were used for TCR beta sequencing. The Qiagen DNeasy Blood Extraction Kit was used to extract genomic DNA from the blood cell samples. The sequencing sample was made of PBMCs. The chain is assembled from TRBV15 and TRBJ2-7; tentative D gene TRBD2, with 6 bases matching. The TCR comes from a man between 18 and 29 years old in good health and CMV-seropositive. The CDR3 region has the sequence CATSRDPGDTYEQYF. The DNA sequence reads TGTGCCACCAGCAGAGATCCGGGGGATACCTACGAGCAGTACTTC. This CDR3, with the reference TRBV15 and TRBJ2-7 proteins standing in past its ends, gives the full variable domain DAMVIQNPRYQVTQFGKPVTLSCSQTLNHNVMYWYQQKSSQAPKLLFHYYDKDFNNEADTPDNFQSRRPNTSFCFLDIRSPGLGDTAMYLCATSRDPGDTYEQYFGPGTRLTVT.